This note documents a single TCR beta chain sequence. The record originates from a study of blood T cell repertoires in COVID-19. V lost 4 bases, J lost 6 bases, and 16 bases stayed unmatched. Germline loops: CDR1 MNHEY, CDR2 SVGEGT. This CDR3 spans 18 amino acids. The method was immunoSEQ multiplex PCR; TCRdb's version includes in-frame clones alone and lacks a portion of them. The table lists 150,000 to 200,000 clones, 84% of them singletons. The TCR was taken from a woman younger than 45 who had been exposed to COVID-19. The source material was PBMCs or T cells enriched from blood (not recorded which). The chain is built from TRBV6-2 or TRBV6-3 and TRBJ2-3; TRBD1 matches 10 bases. The CDR3 is CASSSPRTGGIHRDTQYF. In DNA form, the CDR3 reads TGTGCCAGCAGTTCTCCCCGGACAGGGGGAATACACAGGGATACGCAGTATTTT.